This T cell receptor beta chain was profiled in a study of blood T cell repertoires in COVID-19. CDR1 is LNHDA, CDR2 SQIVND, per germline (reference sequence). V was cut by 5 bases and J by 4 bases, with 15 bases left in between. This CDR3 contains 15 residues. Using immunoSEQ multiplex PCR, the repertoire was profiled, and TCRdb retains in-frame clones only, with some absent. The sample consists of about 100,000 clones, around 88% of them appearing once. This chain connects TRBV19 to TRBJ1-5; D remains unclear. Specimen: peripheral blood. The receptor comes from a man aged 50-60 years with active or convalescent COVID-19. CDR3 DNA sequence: TGTGCCAGTAGTCCCGAGCGGAGTCGGAATCAGCCCCAGCATTTT. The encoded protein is CASSPERSRNQPQHF.